This TCR beta chain was recorded in a study of blood T cell repertoires in COVID-19. Study-level information: The United States, Italy and Spain were the sources of the acute and convalescent COVID-19 samples.

Germline values: CDR1 KGHDR, CDR2 SFDVKD. This CDR3 is 14 amino acids long. The V end was cut by 8 bases, the J end by 6 bases, with 13 bases between. Profiled with immunoSEQ multiplex PCR; TCRdb holds only in-frame clones, not every one. The sample has about 320,000 clones, just over 85% seen once. Assignments of participants to cohorts depended upon their own reported clinical history. Donors in Cohort 3 who had recovered were those with two negative PCRs, healthcare professional clearance, or resolution of their symptoms. This TCR was sampled from a woman aged 18-29 years who had recovered from COVID-19. V and J are TRBV24-1 and TRBJ1-6; D is undetermined. Sequenced input: PBMCs or T cells enriched from blood (not recorded which). The CDR3 loop is CATTIQKPNSPLHF. The CDR3 region has the DNA TGTGCCACCACAATACAGAAGCCTAATTCACCCCTCCACTTT.